This record concerns one T cell receptor beta chain sequence. Its antigen remains unknown. This sample was taken from a study of CD4 T cells in relation to SARS-CoV-2 and coronaviruses. On the study more broadly: Two subjects were Hispanic; patients were roughly 8 males and a handful of females.

Naive or memory CD4+ cells were cultured 1:1 with T cell-depleted PBMCs plus CEF. The method was immunoSEQ multiplex PCR; TCRdb's version includes in-frame clones alone and lacks a portion of them. The data show approximately 41,000 clones, nearly 85% seen once. Study-level points and caveats: Memory recall responses, not primary responses primed in culture, are what the assay detects.

Sequenced sample: naive CD4+ T cells from PBMCs, cultured in vitro. Described subset: naive CD4+ T cells isolated by negative enrichment. The sequence derives from an adult with COVID-19.

CDR3 sequence: CASSFLAGSYNEQFF. In DNA form, the CDR3 reads TGCGCCAGCAGCTTTCTAGCGGGCTCCTACAATGAGCAGTTCTTC. J is TRBJ2-1 and V is TRBV5-1; 8 bases agree with TRBD2. The V segment lost 2 bases and the J segment 0 bases; nucleotides outside the gene matches: 1. This CDR3 comprises 15 residues. The germline gives CDR1 SGHRS, CDR2 YFSETQ.